This is a list of T cell receptor beta chains from one sample in a study of T cells after somatic rescue of genetic block. Repertoires were generated with immunoSEQ multiplex PCR, while TCRdb's copy carries only in-frame clones and drops some. The repertoire includes 88,000 or so clones, 85% to 90% of them detected once, and 1.6% sits in the top ten. The sample was peripheral blood mononuclear cells (PBMCs). These receptors originate from a young woman. The CDR3 runs from the conserved cysteine through the conserved F or W. Clone size is not always given. Where it is, it says once, few, many or a class for expanded clones.

>TRBV28|14|.
CASRTGTNTGELFF
>TRBV7-9|16|once
CASSLSSGGVNTEAFF
>TRBV28|14|.
CASRTTGVGQPQHF
>TRBV6-6|14|once
CAGSRGTGVEKLFF
>TRBV5-4|15|.
CASSLAGQGIYEQYF
>TRBV6-6|13|.
CASSYPQGYEQYF
>TRBV4-2|16|.
CASSPVEEGTNGGAFF
>TRBV5-6|15|.
CASSFGLADSDTQYF
>TRBV6-1|14|once
CASSEGARGYGYTF
>TRBV4-1|16|.
CASSRTRAEKNTEAFF
>TRBV6-1|14|.
CASSEIPRGEKLFF
>TRBV5-1|16|once
CASSYLRGANTGELFF
>TRBV4-1|13|.
CASNQDEEDTQYF
>TRBV14|15|.
CASSRLGGAGLEAFF
>TRBV7-9|13|.
CASGTAMNTEAFF
>TRBV27|13|.
CASSLSGWDGYTF
>TRBV9|16|.
CASSAGPRRVSNEQFF
>TRBV13|14|.
CASSLRLASNEQFF
>TRBV19|14|.
CASTRTATNEKLFF
>TRBV6-6|13|.
CASKAALNTEAFF
>TRBV7-9|12|.
CASSWTGYEQYF
>TRBV27|14|.
CASSFGGLNTEAFF